A single TCR beta chain is shown here with its context. This entry is derived from a study of blood T cell repertoires in COVID-19. In the study overall: Whether acute or convalescent, the COVID-19 samples came from the United States, Italy and Spain. In each case, the material was cDNA or gDNA derived from T cells, B-cell-depleted T cells, or PBMCs.

Under the authors' procedure: The authors estimated nucleated cell counts from reference gene primer amplification. Sequencing used immunoSEQ multiplex PCR; TCRdb keeps in-frame clones, though not all of them. The D gene and trimming were derived from the DNA, and the V and J assignments and clone size from that table. The repertoire holds about 39,000 clones, with 80% to 95% as singletons. The CDR3 runs to 14 residues. Trimming cost V 8 bases and J 2 bases, with 16 bases left between them. Germline loops: CDR1 MNHEY, CDR2 SVGAGI. The chain combines TRBV6-5 with TRBJ2-7, with TRBD2 as a possible D gene (5 bases). The TCR sequence derives from a man between 45 and 60 years old with active COVID-19. The sequenced sample was peripheral blood. DNA for the CDR3: TGTGCCAGCGCTCGAGGGAGAGGTCCCTACGAGCAGTACTTC. It translates to CASARGRGPYEQYF.